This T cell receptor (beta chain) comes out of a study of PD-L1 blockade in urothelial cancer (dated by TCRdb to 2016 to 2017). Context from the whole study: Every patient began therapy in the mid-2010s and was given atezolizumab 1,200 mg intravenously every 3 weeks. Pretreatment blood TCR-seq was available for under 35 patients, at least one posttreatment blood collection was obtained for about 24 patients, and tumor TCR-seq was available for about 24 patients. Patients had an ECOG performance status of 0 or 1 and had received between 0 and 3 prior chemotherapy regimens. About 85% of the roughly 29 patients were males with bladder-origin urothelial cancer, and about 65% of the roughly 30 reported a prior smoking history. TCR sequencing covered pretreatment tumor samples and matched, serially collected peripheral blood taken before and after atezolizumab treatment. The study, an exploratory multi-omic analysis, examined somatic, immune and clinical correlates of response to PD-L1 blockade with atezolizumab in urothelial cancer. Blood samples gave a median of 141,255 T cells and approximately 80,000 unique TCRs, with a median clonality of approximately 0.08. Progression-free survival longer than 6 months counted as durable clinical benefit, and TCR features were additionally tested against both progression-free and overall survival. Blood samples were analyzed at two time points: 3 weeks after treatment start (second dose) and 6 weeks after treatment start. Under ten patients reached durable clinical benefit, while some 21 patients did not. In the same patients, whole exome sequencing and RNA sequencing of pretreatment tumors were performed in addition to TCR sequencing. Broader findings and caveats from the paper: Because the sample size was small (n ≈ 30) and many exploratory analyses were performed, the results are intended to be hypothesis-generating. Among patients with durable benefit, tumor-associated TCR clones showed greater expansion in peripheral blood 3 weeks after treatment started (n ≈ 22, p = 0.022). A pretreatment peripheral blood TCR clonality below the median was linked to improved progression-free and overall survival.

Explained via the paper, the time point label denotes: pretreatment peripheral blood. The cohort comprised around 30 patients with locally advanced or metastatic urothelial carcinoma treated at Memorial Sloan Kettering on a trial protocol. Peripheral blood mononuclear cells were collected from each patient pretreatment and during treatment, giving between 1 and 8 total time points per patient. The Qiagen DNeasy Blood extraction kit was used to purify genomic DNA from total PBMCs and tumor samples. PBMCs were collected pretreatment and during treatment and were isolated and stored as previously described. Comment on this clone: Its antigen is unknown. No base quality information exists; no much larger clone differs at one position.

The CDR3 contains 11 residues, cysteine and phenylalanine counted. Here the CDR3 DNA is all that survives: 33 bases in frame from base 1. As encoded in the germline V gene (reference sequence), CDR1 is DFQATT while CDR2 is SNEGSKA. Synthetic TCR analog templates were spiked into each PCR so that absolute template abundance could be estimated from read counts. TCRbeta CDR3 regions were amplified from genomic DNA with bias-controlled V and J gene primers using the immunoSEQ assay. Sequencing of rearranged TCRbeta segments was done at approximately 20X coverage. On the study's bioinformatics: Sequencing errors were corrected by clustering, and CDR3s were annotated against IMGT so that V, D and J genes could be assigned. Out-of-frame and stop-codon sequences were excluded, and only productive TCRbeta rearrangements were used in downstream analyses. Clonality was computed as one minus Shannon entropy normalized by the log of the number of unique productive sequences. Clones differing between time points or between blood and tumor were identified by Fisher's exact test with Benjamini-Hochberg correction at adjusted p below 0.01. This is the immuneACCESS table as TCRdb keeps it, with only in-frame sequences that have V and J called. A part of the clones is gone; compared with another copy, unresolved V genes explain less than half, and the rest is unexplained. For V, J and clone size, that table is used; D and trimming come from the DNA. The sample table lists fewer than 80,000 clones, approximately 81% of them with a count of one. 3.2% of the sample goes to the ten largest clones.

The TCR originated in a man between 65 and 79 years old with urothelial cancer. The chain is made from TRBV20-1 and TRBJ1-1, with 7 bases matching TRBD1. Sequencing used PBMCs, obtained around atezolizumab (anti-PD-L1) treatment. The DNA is TGCAGCGACAGGGTTGGCACTGAAGCTTTCTTT. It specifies CSDRVGTEAFF.